This entry is about one T cell receptor (beta chain). Which antigen it targets is not known. No base-level quality is on record; no much larger clone is a single base apart. The library came from the immunoSEQ multiplex PCR assay. T-cell receptor beta chain repertoire sequencing was performed alongside a 770-gene immune expression panel. What TCRdb holds here is the immuneACCESS table cut down to in-frame rearrangements. Part of the clones is not present; checked against another copy, under half of the missing clones reflect an unresolved V gene, and the others are unexplained. The sample table records 4,000 to 4,500 clones; roughly 90% of these occur just once. Roughly 6.7% of the sample is held by the ten biggest clonotypes. This sample is part of a study of brain metastases from non-small cell lung cancer (dated by TCRdb to between 2018 and 2020). In terms of the full investigation: The study profiled the immune microenvironment of paired resected primary tumors and brain metastases from non-small-cell lung cancer patients. The paper's findings and limits, for the study overall: T-cell clones appeared expanded in nearly 65% of brain metastases relative to the matched primary tumors. Lower T-cell infiltration was exhibited by brain metastases compared with primary tumors (P < 0.001). TCR repertoires were found to be largely shared between paired brain metastases and primary tumors, although sparse T-cell densities were observed in the brain metastases.

V loses 1 base of germline sequence and J loses 1 base, and the interval between the two ends is 7 bases. According to the germline V gene, CDR1 reads LGHNA and CDR2 reads YSLEER. Spanning cysteine to phenylalanine, the CDR3 consists of 14 amino acids. The DNA shown is the 42-base CDR3, in frame from base 1. A total of 35 to 45 patients with non-small-cell lung cancer that had been surgically resected, each with specimens from both a primary tumor and a brain metastasis, made up the cohort. The tumor specimens used were formalin-fixed, paraffin-embedded tissues taken from archives. The material sequenced was primary lung tumor tissue. Per the publication, the cell subset or site label means: primary lung tumor paired with brain metastasis. Recombination linked TRBV4-3 to TRBJ2-5; no confident D gene assignment can be made. The clonotype was recovered from a donor at least 40 years old with non-small cell lung cancer. The CDR3 region reads CASSQVAGQETQYF. The DNA sequence is as follows: TGCGCCAGCAGCCAAGTTGCCGGCCAAGAGACCCAGTACTTC.